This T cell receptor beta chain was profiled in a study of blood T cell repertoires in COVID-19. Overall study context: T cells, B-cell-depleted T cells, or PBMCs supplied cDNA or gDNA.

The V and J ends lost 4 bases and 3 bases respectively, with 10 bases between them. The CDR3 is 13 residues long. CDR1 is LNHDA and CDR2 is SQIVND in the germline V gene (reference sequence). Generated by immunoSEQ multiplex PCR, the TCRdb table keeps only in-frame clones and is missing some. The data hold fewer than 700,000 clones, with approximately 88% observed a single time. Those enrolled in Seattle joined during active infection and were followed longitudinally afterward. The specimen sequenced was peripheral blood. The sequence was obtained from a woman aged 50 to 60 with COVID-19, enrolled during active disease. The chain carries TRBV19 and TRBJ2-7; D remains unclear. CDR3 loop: CASSKETDYEQYF. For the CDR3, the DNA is TGTGCCAGTAGTAAGGAGACTGACTACGAGCAGTACTTC.